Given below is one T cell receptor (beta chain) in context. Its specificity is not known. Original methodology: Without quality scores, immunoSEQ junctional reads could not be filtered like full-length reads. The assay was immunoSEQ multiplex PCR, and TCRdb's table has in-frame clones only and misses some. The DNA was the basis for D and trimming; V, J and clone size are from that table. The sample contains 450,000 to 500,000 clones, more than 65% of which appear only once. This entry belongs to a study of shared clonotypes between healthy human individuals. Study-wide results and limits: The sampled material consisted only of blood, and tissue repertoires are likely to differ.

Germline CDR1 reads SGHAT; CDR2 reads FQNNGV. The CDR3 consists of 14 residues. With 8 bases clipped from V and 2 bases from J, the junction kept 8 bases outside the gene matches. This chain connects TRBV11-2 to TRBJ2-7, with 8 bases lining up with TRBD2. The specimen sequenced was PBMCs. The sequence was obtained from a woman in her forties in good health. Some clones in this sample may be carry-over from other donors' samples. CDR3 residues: CASAGTGGAYEQYF. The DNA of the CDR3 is TGTGCCAGCGCAGGGACGGGAGGGGCCTACGAGCAGTACTTC.